The 29 T cell receptor beta chains below come from one sample, sequenced in a study of neoadjuvant nivolumab and ipilimumab in lung cancer. Method: immunoSEQ multiplex PCR; TCRdb's copy keeps in-frame clones and lacks some. This sample yields around 24,000 clones, of which approximately 85% are seen a single time; over 8% belongs to the top ten. The sample in question was tumor tissue, obtained after neoadjuvant nivolumab, alone or with ipilimumab, at or shortly before surgery. The receptors shown here come from an adult with non-small cell lung cancer.

V gene TRBV6-6 combines with J gene TRBJ2-7; D could derive from TRBD1 or TRBD2 (7 bases each). The CDR3 contains 15 residues. Germline values: CDR1 MNHNY, CDR2 SVGAGI (reference sequence). Trimming removed 7 bases from V and 2 bases from J, with 18 bases in between. CDR3 loop: CASTYDREGPYEQYF. The CDR3 region has the DNA TGTGCCAGCACCTATGACAGGGAGGGTCCCTACGAGCAGTACTTC.

The chain carries TRBV14 and TRBJ1-2, with 9 positions matching TRBD1. In germline, CDR1 is SGHDN, CDR2 FVKESK. CDR3 length: 16 residues. The trim removed 1 base at V and 4 bases at J, leaving 7 bases unmatched. The CDR3 bases are TGTGCCAGCAGCCAAGGGCACGGGACAGGGACCTATGGCTACACCTTC. Residues: CASSQGHGTGTYGYTF.

This clone was observed once. The chain has TRBV30 and TRBJ1-5; 7 positions agree with TRBD1. The CDR3 contains 12 residues. V was pared by 1 base and J by 7 bases, with 1 base of the junction left unmatched. In germline, CDR1 is GTSNPN, CDR2 SVGIG (reference sequence). This chain's CDR3 is CAWSGRGQPQHF. CDR3 nucleotides: TGTGCCTGGAGTGGCAGGGGGCAGCCCCAGCATTTT. Complete variable domain (other parts from reference TRBV30 and TRBJ1-5): SQTIHQWPATLVQPVGSPLSLECTVEGTSNPNLYWYRQAAGRGLQLLFYSVGIGQISSEVPQNLSASRPQDRQFILSSKKLLLSDSGFYLCAWSGRGQPQHFGDGTRLSIL.

The chain has TRBV19 and TRBJ2-5, with D unresolved. The ends were cut back, 3 bases at V and 1 base at J, with 9 bases in the middle. The CDR3 totals 14 residues. CDR1 LNHDA and CDR2 SQIVND come from the germline V gene (reference sequence). CDR3 sequence: CASSIGGIQETQYF. The DNA for the CDR3 is TGTGCCAGTAGTATTGGTGGCATCCAAGAGACCCAGTACTTC.

V gene TRBV6-6 combines with J gene TRBJ1-5; D may be TRBD1 (5 bases). CDR1 and CDR2 from the germline V gene are MNHNY and SVGAGI (reference sequence). The V end was cut by 4 bases, the J end by 2 bases, with 12 bases between. The CDR3 totals 15 residues. The CDR3 here is CASSSLWGRNQPQHF. The CDR3 region has the DNA TGTGCCAGCAGTTCCCTCTGGGGCCGCAATCAGCCCCAGCATTTT.

This rearrangement joins TRBV5-5 to TRBJ1-1, with D possibly being TRBD1 (6 bases). This CDR3 has 13 amino acids. The V end was cut by 3 bases, the J end by 8 bases, with 14 bases between. Per the germline V gene, CDR1 is SGHKS and CDR2 is YYEKEE (reference sequence). DNA of the CDR3: TGTGCCAGCAGCTGGGGGGGCCAAGTGGAAGCTTTCTTT. Amino acids: CASSWGGQVEAFF.

V and J are TRBV30 and TRBJ1-1; D not resolved. Germline assignment: CDR1 GTSNPN and CDR2 SVGIG (reference sequence). CDR3 size: 11 residues. The germline V and J ends were trimmed by 2 bases and 7 bases, with 8 bases remaining between them. The CDR3 here is CAWSIGLEAFF. The DNA for the CDR3 is TGTGCCTGGAGTATTGGGCTTGAAGCTTTCTTT.

This clone was detected a few times. This chain joins TRBV5-1 and TRBJ2-3; no reliable D call. Germline V gives CDR1 SGHRS, CDR2 YFSETQ. The germline V and J ends were trimmed by 0 bases and 4 bases, with 12 bases remaining between them. This CDR3 comprises 15 residues. For the CDR3, the DNA is TGCGCCAGCAGCTTGGTTGTTTCTTTGGCAGATACGCAGTATTTT. Translated: CASSLVVSLADTQYF.

The CDR3 DNA reads TGTGCCAGCAGTTACACAAATGGGGCACAAGAGACCCAGTACTTC. It codes for CASSYTNGAQETQYF. The V and J genes are TRBV27 and TRBJ2-5; D is possibly TRBD1 (5 bases). This CDR3 region has 15 residues. V lost 4 bases to trimming and J lost 2 bases, with 14 bases between them. The germline CDR1 and CDR2 sequences are MNHEY and SMNVEV (reference sequence).

This clone was observed once. The CDR3 loop is CSAPTEGPEAFF. The CDR3 nucleotides are TGCAGCGCCCCGACAGAAGGGCCTGAAGCTTTCTTT. J is TRBJ1-1 and V is TRBV29-1; possible D gene TRBD1, 5 bases. CDR3 size: 12 residues. Trimming removed 7 bases from V and 6 bases from J, with 15 bases in between. Germline CDR1 reads SQVTM; CDR2 reads ANQGSEA. Together with reference TRBV29-1 and TRBJ1-1, the CDR3 gives the full variable domain: SAVISQKPSRDICQRGTSLTIQCQVDSQVTMMFWYRQQPGQSLTLIATANQGSEATYESGFVIDKFPISRPNLTFSTLTVSNMSPEDSSIYLCSAPTEGPEAFFGQGTRLTVV.

The chain employs TRBV7-2 and TRBJ1-1, with TRBD1 as a possible D gene (5 bases). CDR1 is SGHTA and CDR2 is FQGNSA in the germline V gene. V lost 3 bases to trimming and J lost 2 bases, with 13 bases between them. CDR3 size: 15 residues. The CDR3 nucleotides are TGTGCCAGCAGCTTCCCTCAGGGTAGCAACACTGAAGCTTTCTTT. Translated: CASSFPQGSNTEAFF.

This clone showed up just a few times. This chain uses TRBV9 with TRBJ2-7; 11 positions match TRBD2. V lost 0 bases, J lost 2 bases, and 1 base stayed unmatched. The germline V gene encodes CDR1 SGDLS and CDR2 YYNGEE. The CDR3 is 15 residues long. The DNA of the CDR3 is TGTGCCAGCAGCGTAGGACTAGCGGGGACCTACGAGCAGTACTTC. This translates into CASSVGLAGTYEQYF.

V usage is TRBV18 and J usage is TRBJ1-2, with a tentative D call TRBD1 (6 bases). The V end lost 1 base, the J end lost 2 bases, and 20 bases lay between the germline ends. Looked up from germline, CDR1 is KGHSH and CDR2 is LQKENI. CDR3 size: 18 residues. The CDR3 here is CASSPLLRGRDTNYGYTF. For the CDR3, the DNA is TGTGCCAGCTCACCACTTCTTAGGGGCCGGGACACAAACTATGGCTACACCTTC.

The chain joins TRBV6-5 to TRBJ2-1; 7 nucleotides match TRBD2. Germline V CDR1 and CDR2: MNHEY, SVGAGI. This CDR3 has 13 residues. The V and J ends lost 7 bases and 7 bases, in that order; junction bases with no gene match: 7. CDR3 in amino acids: CASKLAGENEQFF. The CDR3 DNA sequence: TGTGCCAGCAAACTGGCGGGAGAAAATGAGCAGTTCTTC.

The rearrangement links TRBV18 to TRBJ1-4; D is unresolved. The CDR3 runs 15 residues. V was trimmed by 2 bases and J by 3 bases, leaving 10 bases between them. Germline V gene lookup returns CDR1 KGHSH and CDR2 LQKENI. The CDR3 nucleotides are TGTGCCAGCTCACCAAACGAGGGCCCTAATGAAAAACTGTTTTTT. Protein product: CASSPNEGPNEKLFF.

The chain uses TRBV15 and TRBJ2-7; D perhaps matches TRBD2 (6 bases). The CDR3 spans 12 residues. Germline CDR1 LNHNV, CDR2 YYDKDF (reference sequence). V was pared by 6 bases and J by 4 bases, with 10 bases between. CDR3 residues: CATSLEGYEQYF. CDR3 bases: TGTGCCACCAGTTTGGAGGGTTACGAGCAGTACTTC.

About this clone itself: The germline gene is not matched at one end of the junction; a read error may be the cause. This rearrangement joins TRBV6-1 to TRBJ1-1, with D unresolved. Germline CDR1 reads MNHNS; CDR2 reads SASEGT. The CDR3 runs to 15 residues. The CDR3 nucleotides are TGTGCCAGCAGTAAACGAGGGTTAGAGAACGCTGAAGCTTTCTTT. Amino acids: CASSKRGLENAEAFF.

The rearrangement joins TRBV29-1 to TRBJ2-1, with a possible D match to TRBD1 (6 bases). The V end lost 1 base, the J end lost 1 base, and 8 bases lay between the germline ends. Per the germline V gene, CDR1 is SQVTM and CDR2 is ANQGSEA. The CDR3 extends over 14 amino acids. The CDR3 loop reads CSVEGRGSYNEQFF. CDR3 sequence (DNA): TGCAGCGTTGAAGGCAGGGGATCCTACAATGAGCAGTTCTTC.

The chain uses TRBV18 and TRBJ2-5; D possibly corresponds to TRBD1 (6 bases). CDR3 length: 14 amino acids. Germline-derived CDR1 and CDR2 are KGHSH and LQKENI. The V end lost 2 bases, the J end lost 0 bases, and 7 bases lay between the germline ends. CDR3 sequence (DNA): TGTGCCAGCTCACCAGGGGGCCACCAAGAGACCCAGTACTTC. It is translated as CASSPGGHQETQYF.

This chain uses TRBV30 with TRBJ2-3; 7 positions agree with TRBD2. The CDR3 is 15 residues long. Germline trimming cut 3 bases from V and 3 bases from J; bases unmatched to any gene: 9. CDR1 is GTSNPN, CDR2 SVGIG, per germline (reference sequence). Written as DNA, the CDR3 is TGTGCCTGGAGGGTATCCTGGGGGGGAACAGATACGCAGTATTTT. It codes for CAWRVSWGGTDTQYF.

This clone was found a few times. The rearrangement uses TRBV5-1 and TRBJ2-5; no clear D gene. Germline V gene sequence: CDR1 SGHRS, CDR2 YFSETQ. CDR3 length equals 13 residues. V was shortened by 4 bases and J by 1 base, with 8 bases between the two germline ends. CDR3 DNA: TGCGCCAGCAGCCCCTCAACCCAAGAGACCCAGTACTTC. It is translated as CASSPSTQETQYF.

This chain connects TRBV6-5 to TRBJ1-2; D gene unclear. Germline V CDR1 and CDR2: MNHEY, SVGAGI. The CDR3 spans 13 residues. V was cut by 6 bases and J by 0 bases, with 8 bases left in between. The DNA for the CDR3 is TGTGCCAGCAGACCAAATCCTAACTATGGCTACACCTTC. Protein: CASRPNPNYGYTF.

The chain joins TRBV28 to TRBJ2-7, with 7 nucleotides matching TRBD1. This CDR3 comprises 15 residues. CDR1 MDHEN and CDR2 SYDVKM come from the germline V gene. J lost 5 bases, V lost 4 bases, and 11 bases had no gene match. This CDR3 is CASSSYDREENEQYF. The CDR3 DNA is TGTGCCAGCAGTTCATATGACAGGGAAGAAAACGAGCAGTACTTC.

The V and J genes are TRBV18 and TRBJ2-1, with 9 bases aligning to TRBD2. This CDR3 spans 14 amino acids. V shed 3 bases, J shed 14 bases, and the junction held 11 bases outside the gene matches. Germline lookup yields CDR1 KGHSH and CDR2 LQKENI. The chain's CDR3 is CASSPIASGIDEFF. The CDR3 coding sequence is TGTGCCAGCTCACCCATCGCTAGCGGGATAGACGAGTTCTTC.

This chain uses TRBV5-4 with TRBJ2-5; the D gene is possibly TRBD1 (5 bases). Germline V lookup: CDR1 SGHNT, CDR2 YYREEE (reference sequence). Trimming took 4 bases from V and 2 from J, leaving 12 bases between them. This CDR3 is 14 amino acids long. The CDR3 region has the DNA TGTGCCAGCAGCCTCGGACAAGTTCAAGAGACCCAGTACTTC. This gives the protein CASSLGQVQETQYF.

This clone appeared a few times. The chain uses TRBV10-2 and TRBJ2-7, with a tentative D call TRBD2 (5 bases). Germline V gene data show CDR1 as WSHSY and CDR2 as SAAADI. There are 12 residues in the CDR3. Trimming stripped 7 bases from V and 3 bases from J, with 10 bases between. The CDR3 is CASTSGLYEQYF. The DNA of the CDR3 is TGCGCCAGCACCAGCGGTCTCTACGAGCAGTACTTC.

This clone has more than one count but fewer than ten. The chain employs TRBV11-1 and TRBJ2-2, with D unclear. This CDR3 has 13 amino acids. With 3 bases removed from V and 9 bases from J, the gap between germline ends came to 11 bases. Germline V gene data show CDR1 as SGHAT and CDR2 as FQDESV (reference sequence). The CDR3 here is CASSFSPQRELFF. The CDR3 bases are TGTGCCAGCAGCTTTTCCCCTCAGCGGGAGCTGTTTTTT.

This sequence joins TRBV5-1 and TRBJ1-4; D is perhaps TRBD1 (5 bases). The CDR3 loop spans 15 amino acids. The germline gives CDR1 SGHRS, CDR2 YFSETQ. V lost 0 bases to trimming and J lost 8 bases, with 14 bases between them. CDR3 region: CASSLGVRAGEKLFF. CDR3 nucleotide sequence: TGCGCCAGCAGCTTGGGAGTCAGGGCGGGAGAAAAACTGTTTTTT.

The chain links TRBV11-2 to TRBJ1-1; weak D call: TRBD1 (6 bases). Germline CDR1 is SGHAT and CDR2 is FQNNGV. The ends were cut back, 1 base at V and 4 bases at J, with 19 bases in the middle. The CDR3 runs 17 residues. The CDR3 coding sequence is TGTGCCAGCAGCTTAGGATGGGGGAGCACAGGGCCCACTGAAGCTTTCTTT. Translating it yields CASSLGWGSTGPTEAFF.